What follows describes a single T cell receptor beta chain. Antigen: not known. One end of the junction varies from germline; a read error may be responsible. Authors' analysis steps: Filtering differed since immunoSEQ provided only junctions, with no quality scores. Assay: immunoSEQ multiplex PCR; the TCRdb copy retains only in-frame clones and omits some. V, J and clone size are those of that table, while D and trimming were read from the DNA. The table records around 1 million clones, 76% of them present only once. This record comes from a study of shared clonotypes between healthy human individuals. Study details: For every donor, three CD4 naive, three CD4 memory, two CD8 naive and one CD8 memory plates were used. General study points: Clonotypes shared by all four donors outscored non-shared clonotypes in generation probability. The sampled material consisted only of blood, and tissue repertoires are likely to differ.

Germline loops: CDR1 SSHAT, CDR2 FNYEAQ (reference sequence). This CDR3 has 15 residues. The sample comprised memory CD4+ T cells sorted from blood. The subset denotes: CD45RA-negative fraction. This clonotype was sampled from a man between 18 and 29 years old in good health. The chain has TRBV7-7 and TRBJ2-3, with D possibly matching TRBD1 (7 bases). The CDR3 loop reads CASSLGGGFTDTQYF. CDR3 bases: TGTGCTAGCAGCCTAGGAGGGGGCTTCACAGATACGCAGTATTTT.